The source of this TCR beta chain is a study of blood T cell repertoires in COVID-19. About the research overall: From the United States, Italy and Spain came samples of acute and convalescent COVID-19. T cells, B-cell-depleted T cells, or PBMCs provided the cDNA or gDNA that served as material.

In the source study's methods: Reference gene primers were amplified, and this amplification served to estimate nucleated cell counts. Here immunoSEQ multiplex PCR was the method, and the copy in TCRdb shows in-frame clones only, minus some. Clonal size and the V and J genes are those of that table, whereas D and trimming came from the DNA. The table records around 61,000 clones, under 90% of them present only once. V trimming: 2 bases; J trimming: 4 bases; junction bases outside the gene matches: 10. Per the germline V gene, CDR1 is SGDLS and CDR2 is YYNGEE. The CDR3 spans 16 residues. This clonotype originated in a man aged 60 to 75 with acute or convalescent COVID-19. The V gene is TRBV9, the J gene TRBJ2-5; TRBD2 matches 8 bases. The sample comprised peripheral blood. CDR3 loop: CASSVTSGGPGETQYF. DNA of the CDR3: TGTGCCAGCAGCGTCACCTCGGGGGGGCCGGGAGAGACCCAGTACTTC.